The source of this TCR beta chain is a study of chemoradiotherapy in HPV16-positive cancers. Study in general: Functional T-cell assays on a couple of HPV16-positive patients' cells defined candidate HPV-specific clones and common TCR motifs.

Samples were taken several times over chemoradiotherapy. As regards this clone: Its antigen is not identified.

Using immunoSEQ multiplex PCR, the repertoire was profiled, and TCRdb retains in-frame clones only, with some absent. The data hold about 12,000 clones, with more than 75% observed a single time. Notes on the study in general: For HPV16-positive patients, expanding HPV-responsive T cells associated with longer recurrence-free survival. Candidate HPV-specific clones and E7-related TCR motifs grew in tumor during treatment.

V was pared by 6 bases and J by 4 bases, with 15 bases of the junction left unmatched. Per the germline V gene, CDR1 is GTSNPN and CDR2 is SVGIG (reference sequence). This CDR3 spans 17 amino acids. The chain couples TRBV30 to TRBJ2-6; the match to TRBD1 covers 7 bases. The clonotype was recovered from a human donor with HPV-associated anogenital cancer. Sample: blood, taken from a patient who underwent chemoradiotherapy. Written as DNA, the CDR3 is TGTGCCTGCACAGGGGAACCTATGAGTTGGGGGGCCAACGTCCTGACTTTC. This encodes CACTGEPMSWGANVLTF.